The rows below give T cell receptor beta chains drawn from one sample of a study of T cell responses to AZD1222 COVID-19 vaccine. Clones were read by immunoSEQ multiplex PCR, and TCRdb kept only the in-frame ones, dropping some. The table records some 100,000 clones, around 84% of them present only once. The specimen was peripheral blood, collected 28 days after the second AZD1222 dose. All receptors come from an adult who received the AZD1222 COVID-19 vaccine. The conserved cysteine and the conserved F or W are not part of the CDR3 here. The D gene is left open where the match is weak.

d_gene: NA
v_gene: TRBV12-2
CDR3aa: ASLFRQGRSYGYT

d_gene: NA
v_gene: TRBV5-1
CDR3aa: ASSRGSSGNTIY

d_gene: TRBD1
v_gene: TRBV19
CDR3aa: ATRQGAVTEAF

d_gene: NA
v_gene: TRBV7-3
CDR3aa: ASSPTLITEAF

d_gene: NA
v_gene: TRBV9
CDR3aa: ASSVVGVRGPEKLF

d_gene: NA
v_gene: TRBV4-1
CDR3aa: ASSQVLTDGYGYT

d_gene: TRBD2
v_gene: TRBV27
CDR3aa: ASSFSKAGAETQY

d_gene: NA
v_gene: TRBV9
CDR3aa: ASTLGGSSYNEQF

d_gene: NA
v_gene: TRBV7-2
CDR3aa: ASSFRTANTEAF

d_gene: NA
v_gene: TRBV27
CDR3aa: ASSLWGSSTGELF

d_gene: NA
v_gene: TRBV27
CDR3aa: ASSLSHRANEKLF

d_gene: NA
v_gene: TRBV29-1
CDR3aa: SVESDTSEGYT

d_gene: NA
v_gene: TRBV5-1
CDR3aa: ASSKSGAQWNTGELF

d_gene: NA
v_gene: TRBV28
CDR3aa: ASSLELIAAF

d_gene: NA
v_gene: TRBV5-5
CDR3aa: ASSQKMAGTEAF

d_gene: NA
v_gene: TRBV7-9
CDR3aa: ASRPMNTEAF

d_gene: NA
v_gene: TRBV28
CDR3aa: ASSSSSGEYEQY

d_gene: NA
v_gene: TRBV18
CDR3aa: ASSPRDQETQY

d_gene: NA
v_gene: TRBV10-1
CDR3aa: ASSEGSGFVSGNTIY

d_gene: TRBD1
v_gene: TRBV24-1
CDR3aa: ATSDPRTGTGVNGYT

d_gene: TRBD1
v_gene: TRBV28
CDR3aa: ASSLDRGRGYT

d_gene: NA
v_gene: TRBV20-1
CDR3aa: SAIGDYGYT

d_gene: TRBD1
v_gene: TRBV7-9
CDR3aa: ASSLGTGGRNYGYT

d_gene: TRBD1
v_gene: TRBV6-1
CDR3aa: ASSDRGRSEAF

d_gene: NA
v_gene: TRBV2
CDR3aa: ASSLQPGGGNTIY

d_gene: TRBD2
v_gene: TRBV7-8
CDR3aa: ASSLSGLASNEQF

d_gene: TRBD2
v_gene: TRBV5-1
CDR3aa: ASIPLAGYTGELF

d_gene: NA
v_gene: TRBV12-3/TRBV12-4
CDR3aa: ASSLGQLQPQH

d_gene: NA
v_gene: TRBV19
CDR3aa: ASSITPAGASSYEQY

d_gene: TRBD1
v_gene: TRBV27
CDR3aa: ASSLWTGYNSPLH

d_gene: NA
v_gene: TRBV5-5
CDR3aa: ASSIQGRQF

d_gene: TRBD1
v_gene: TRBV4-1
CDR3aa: ASSPGQGWQETQY

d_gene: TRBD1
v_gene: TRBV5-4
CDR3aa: ASSLASGRGYEAF

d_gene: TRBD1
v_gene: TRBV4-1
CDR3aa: ASSQGDRVDPSLYEQY

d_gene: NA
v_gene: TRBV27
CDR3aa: ASTWGRDTEAF

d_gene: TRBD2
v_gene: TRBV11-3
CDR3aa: ASSLDRFAGGHEQF

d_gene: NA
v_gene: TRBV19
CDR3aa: ASRKKDGYT

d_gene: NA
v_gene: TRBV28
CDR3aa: ASTSAYTEAF

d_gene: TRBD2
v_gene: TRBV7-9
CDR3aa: ASSPRALASGSHEQY

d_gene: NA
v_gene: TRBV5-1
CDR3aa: ASSFGGGGSSYEQY

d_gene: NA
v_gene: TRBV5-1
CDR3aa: ASSLSGWDEQY

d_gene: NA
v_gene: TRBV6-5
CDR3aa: ASSYAGPFNSPLH

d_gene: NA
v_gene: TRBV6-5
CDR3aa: ASSYFEGLNTEAF

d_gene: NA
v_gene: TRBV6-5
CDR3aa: ASTYAGGALGGYT

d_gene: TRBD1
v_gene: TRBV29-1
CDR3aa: SVGQGRDTGELF

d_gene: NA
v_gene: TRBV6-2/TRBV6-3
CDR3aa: ASSDSWGGLKYTQY

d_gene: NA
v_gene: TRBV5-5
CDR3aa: ASSLALGAGTQY

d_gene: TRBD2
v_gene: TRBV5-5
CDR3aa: ASSLFLAGGRDEQF

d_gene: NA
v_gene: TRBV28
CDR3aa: ASREGRGTIY

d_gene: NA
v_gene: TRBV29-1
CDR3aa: SVQGSSYEQY

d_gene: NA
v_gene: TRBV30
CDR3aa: AWTIGGAGYT

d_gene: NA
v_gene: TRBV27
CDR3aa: ASSPPGGTYEQY

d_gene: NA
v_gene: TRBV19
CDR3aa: ASRQGNGELF

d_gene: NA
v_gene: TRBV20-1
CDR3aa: SADGNTEAF

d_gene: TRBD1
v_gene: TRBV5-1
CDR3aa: ASSPGTGGANTEAF

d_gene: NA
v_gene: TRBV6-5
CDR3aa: ASRAGNQPQH

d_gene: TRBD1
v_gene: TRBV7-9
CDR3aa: ASSLGRTGGSNQPQH

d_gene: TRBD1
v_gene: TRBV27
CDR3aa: ASSPGTGIGKNIQY

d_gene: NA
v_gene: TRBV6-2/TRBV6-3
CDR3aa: ASSLQEVYGYT

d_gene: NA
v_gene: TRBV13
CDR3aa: ASSFRGKETDTQY